A selection of T cell receptor beta chains follows, all from one sample in a study of T cell responses to AZD1222 COVID-19 vaccine. Method: immunoSEQ multiplex PCR; TCRdb's copy keeps in-frame clones and lacks some. This table holds roughly 93,000 clones, roughly 90% found once. Sequenced here: peripheral blood, sampled on day 0 of AZD1222 vaccination. These receptors originate from an adult in good health. The CDR3 runs from the conserved cysteine through the conserved F or W. The D gene is left open where the match is weak. Where a row states a size, it is once, few, many or the class of an expanded clone; other rows omit it.

>-|-|TRBJ2-1|TRBV7-2
TGTGCCAGCAGCTTCACGCGGGGTCCCTACAATGAGCAGTTCTTC
CASSFTRGPYNEQFF
>-|-|TRBJ2-4|TRBV7-2
TGTGCCAGCAGCTCCCCGACGGGCCCCCCCATTCAGTACTTC
CASSSPTGPPIQYF
>-|TRBD1|TRBJ1-2|TRBV29-1
TGCAGCGGGGGGGACAGGATCAATCACGGCTACACCTTC
CSGGDRINHGYTF
>once|-|TRBJ2-5|TRBV7-2
TGTGCCAGCAGCTTGTTAGGAGAGACCCAGTACTTC
CASSLLGETQYF
>-|TRBD1|TRBJ2-5|TRBV7-2
TGTGCCAGCAGGGACAGGAACCAAGAGACCCAGTACTTC
CASRDRNQETQYF
>-|-|TRBJ1-1|TRBV7-3
TGTGCCAGCAGCTTACGTCCAGGGACGGACACTGAAGCTTTCTTT
CASSLRPGTDTEAFF
>-|-|TRBJ2-1|TRBV4-3
TGCGCCAGCAGCCTGACGTGGCCCGGGAACAATGAGCAGTTCTTC
CASSLTWPGNNEQFF
>-|-|TRBJ1-2|TRBV6-6
TGTGCCAGCAGTTACTCGGACGGTCCCTATGGCTACACCTTC
CASSYSDGPYGYTF
>-|-|TRBJ1-1|TRBV7-3
TGTGCCAGCAGCTTAAGGGGCCAGAACACTGAAGCTTTCTTT
CASSLRGQNTEAFF
>once|TRBD1|TRBJ2-1|TRBV27
TGTGCCAGCAGTTATCGGACAGGGGGTGACAATGAGCAGTTCTTC
CASSYRTGGDNEQFF
>-|-|TRBJ1-3|TRBV28
TGTGCCAGCAGTTTATGGGGTCTCGGACAAAGTAAAAGCTCTGGAAACACCATATATTTT
CASSLWGLGQSKSSGNTIYF
>-|-|TRBJ1-1|TRBV14
TGTGCCAGCAGTAGACAGCCGAACACTGAAGCTTTCTTT
CASSRQPNTEAFF
>-|-|TRBJ2-5|TRBV7-3
TGTGCCAGCAGCCGGGACTACCAAGAGACCCAGTACTTC
CASSRDYQETQYF
>-|TRBD1|TRBJ2-7|TRBV10-3
TGTGCCATAAAACCCACCGGGACAGGGGGTAACGAGCAGTACTTC
CAIKPTGTGGNEQYF
>-|-|TRBJ1-1|TRBV7-9
TGTGCCAGCAGCTTAGGGAGCAACACTGAAGCTTTCTTT
CASSLGSNTEAFF
>-|-|TRBJ1-2|TRBV28
TGTGCCAGCAGTTTAAATGGACAGATCTATGGCTACACCTTC
CASSLNGQIYGYTF
>few|-|TRBJ2-7|TRBV27
TGTGCCAGCAGCCCATACCAGGGTCGTTCTAACGAGCAGTACTTC
CASSPYQGRSNEQYF
>few|-|TRBJ2-7|TRBV28
TGTGCCAGCCAGGTCGGAGGGGGCTACGAGCAGTACTTC
CASQVGGGYEQYF
>-|-|TRBJ2-5|TRBV6-5
TGTGCCAGCAGCCTAAGCGACACCCAAGAGACCCAGTACTTC
CASSLSDTQETQYF
>-|-|TRBJ1-3|TRBV5-6
TGTGCCAGCAGACAGGGCTCTGGAAACACCATATATTTT
CASRQGSGNTIYF
>-|-|TRBJ1-1|TRBV4-1
TGCGCCAGCAGCCAACCATGGGGGAACACTGAAGCTTTCTTT
CASSQPWGNTEAFF
>-|-|TRBJ2-7|TRBV11-3
TGTGCCAGCAGCATCCCCCCGGAGAGGCCCAGCTCCTACGAGCAGTACTTC
CASSIPPERPSSYEQYF
>-|-|TRBJ2-6|TRBV3-1/TRBV3-2
TGTGCCAGCACAAGGACACCCGGGGCCAACGTCCTGACTTTC
CASTRTPGANVLTF
>once|-|TRBJ1-4|TRBV6-5
TGTGCCAGCAGTTACGATTTCGGCGGGCTCAAGTTTTTT
CASSYDFGGLKFF
>-|-|TRBJ2-6|TRBV30
TGTGCCTGGAGTCAGACTAGTCTGGGGGCCAACGTCCTGACTTTC
CAWSQTSLGANVLTF
>once|-|TRBJ2-1|TRBV18
TGTGCCAGCTCACCACAGGGAAGCTCCTACAATGAGCAGTTCTTC
CASSPQGSSYNEQFF
>-|-|TRBJ2-3|TRBV2
TGTGCCAGCAGCCCCTTCCCCAGGGCAACAGATACGCAGTATTTT
CASSPFPRATDTQYF
>-|-|TRBJ2-2|TRBV7-3
TGTGCCAGCAGCTTAAGTGACAGCAACACCGGGGAGCTGTTTTTT
CASSLSDSNTGELFF
>-|-|TRBJ1-2|TRBV4-2
TGTGCCAGCAGCCAAGAAAGACAGAGGGTGGACTATGGCTACACCTTC
CASSQERQRVDYGYTF
>-|TRBD2|TRBJ2-7|TRBV19
TGTGCCAGTAGTCCCCTAGCGGAAAACTCCTACGAGCAGTACTTC
CASSPLAENSYEQYF
>-|-|TRBJ2-1|TRBV11-3
TGTGCCAGCAGCTTAGAGGGACACAACTACAATGAGCAGTTCTTC
CASSLEGHNYNEQFF
>-|-|TRBJ2-7|TRBV28
TGTGCCAGCAGCCCTAGCCAGGGTTACCACGAGCAGTACTTC
CASSPSQGYHEQYF
>-|-|TRBJ2-3|TRBV9
TGTGCCAGCAGCGTCCGACCCGGCACAGATACGCAGTATTTT
CASSVRPGTDTQYF
>-|-|TRBJ1-2|TRBV28
TGTGCCAGCACCGTCCCCGGGGCGACCACCGGGTATGGCTACACCTTC
CASTVPGATTGYGYTF
>-|TRBD1|TRBJ2-1|TRBV18
TGTGCCAGCTCACCGCAACAGGGGGCCTCCTACAATGAGCAGTTCTTC
CASSPQQGASYNEQFF
>-|-|TRBJ1-5|TRBV7-3
TGTGCCAGCAGCTGGGGGGAGCTTCGAAGCAATCAGCCCCAGCATTTT
CASSWGELRSNQPQHF
>-|-|TRBJ2-7|TRBV20-1
TGCAGTGCTAGTTTGCTTTCCGGACGCGAGCAGTACTTC
CSASLLSGREQYF
>-|-|TRBJ2-7|TRBV19
TGTGCCAGCCGGGACTGGACCTACGAGCAGTACTTC
CASRDWTYEQYF
>-|-|TRBJ1-5|TRBV6-5
TGTGCCAGCACCCAGGACTATAGCAATCAGCCCCAGCATTTT
CASTQDYSNQPQHF
>-|-|TRBJ2-1|TRBV7-8
TGTGCCAGCAGCCCCAGTCGGTTTAGACGGGGCCAGGATGAGCAGTTCTTC
CASSPSRFRRGQDEQFF
>-|-|TRBJ2-3|TRBV27
TGTGCCAGCAGTTCTATTAGGACCGCTAGCGATACGCAGTATTTT
CASSSIRTASDTQYF
>-|-|TRBJ2-3|TRBV29-1
TGCAGCGTTGAACGGTCGGATAGCACAGATACGCAGTATTTT
CSVERSDSTDTQYF